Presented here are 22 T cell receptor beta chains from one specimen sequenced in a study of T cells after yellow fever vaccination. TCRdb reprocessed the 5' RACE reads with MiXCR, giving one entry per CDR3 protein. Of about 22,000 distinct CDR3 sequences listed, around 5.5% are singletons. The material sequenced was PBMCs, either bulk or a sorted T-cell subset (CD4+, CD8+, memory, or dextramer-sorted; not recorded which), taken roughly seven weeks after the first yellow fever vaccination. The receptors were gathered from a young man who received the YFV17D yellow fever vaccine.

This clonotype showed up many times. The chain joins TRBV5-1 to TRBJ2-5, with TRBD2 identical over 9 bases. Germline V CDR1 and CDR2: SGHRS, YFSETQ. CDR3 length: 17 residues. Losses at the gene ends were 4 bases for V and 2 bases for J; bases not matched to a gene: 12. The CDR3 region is CASSPGVLAGLQETQYF. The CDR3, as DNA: TGCGCCAGCAGCCCCGGCGTTCTAGCGGGGCTACAAGAGACCCAGTACTTC.

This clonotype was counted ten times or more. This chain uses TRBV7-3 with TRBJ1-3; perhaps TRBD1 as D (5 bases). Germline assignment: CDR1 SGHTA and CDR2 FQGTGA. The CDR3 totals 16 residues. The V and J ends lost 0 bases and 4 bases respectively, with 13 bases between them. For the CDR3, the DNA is TGTGCCAGCAGCTTAACGGGGCAGGGTTCCGGAAACACCATATATTTT. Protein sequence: CASSLTGQGSGNTIYF.

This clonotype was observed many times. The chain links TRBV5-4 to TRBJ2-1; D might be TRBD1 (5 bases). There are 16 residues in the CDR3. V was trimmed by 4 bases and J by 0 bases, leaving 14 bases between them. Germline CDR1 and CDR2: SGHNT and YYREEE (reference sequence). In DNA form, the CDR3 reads TGTGCCAGCAGCCCGAGACAGCACCACTCCTACAATGAGCAGTTCTTC. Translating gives CASSPRQHHSYNEQFF.

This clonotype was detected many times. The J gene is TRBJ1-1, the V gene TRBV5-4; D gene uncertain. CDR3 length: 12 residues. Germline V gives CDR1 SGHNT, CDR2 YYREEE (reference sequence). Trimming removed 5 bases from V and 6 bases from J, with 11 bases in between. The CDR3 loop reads CASRAETSEAFF. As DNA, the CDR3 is TGTGCCAGCAGGGCTGAGACCTCTGAAGCTTTCTTT.

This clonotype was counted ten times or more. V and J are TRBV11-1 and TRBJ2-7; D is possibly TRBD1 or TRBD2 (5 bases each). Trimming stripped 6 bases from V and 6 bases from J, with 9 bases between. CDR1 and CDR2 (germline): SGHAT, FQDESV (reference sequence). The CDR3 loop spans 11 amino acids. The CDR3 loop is CASSGGSEQYV. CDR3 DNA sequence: TGTGCCAGCAGTGGGGGTAGCGAGCAGTACGTC.

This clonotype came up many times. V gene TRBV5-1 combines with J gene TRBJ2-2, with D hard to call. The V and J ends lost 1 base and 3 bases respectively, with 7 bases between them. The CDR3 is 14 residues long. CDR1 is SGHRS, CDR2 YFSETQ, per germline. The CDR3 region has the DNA TGCGCCAGCAGCTTGCAATCGGACACCGGGGAGCTGTTTTTT. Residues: CASSLQSDTGELFF.

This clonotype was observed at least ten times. CDR3 in DNA: TGTGCCAGCAGCCAAGCCGCCCAGGAGCAGTACTTC. Translated, it gives CASSQAAQEQYF. This chain uses TRBV3-1 with TRBJ2-7; no definite D call. The CDR3 is 12 amino acids. Germline CDR1 reads LGHDT; CDR2 reads YNNKEL (reference sequence). V lost 1 base to trimming and J lost 7 bases, with 8 bases between them.

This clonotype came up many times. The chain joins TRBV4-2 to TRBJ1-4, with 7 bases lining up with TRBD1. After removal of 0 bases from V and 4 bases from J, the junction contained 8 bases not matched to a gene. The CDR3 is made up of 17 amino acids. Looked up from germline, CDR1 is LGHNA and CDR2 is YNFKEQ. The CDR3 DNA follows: TGTGCCAGCAGCCAAGATGGCGGGACAGCTAATAATGAAAAACTGTTTTTT. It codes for CASSQDGGTANNEKLFF.

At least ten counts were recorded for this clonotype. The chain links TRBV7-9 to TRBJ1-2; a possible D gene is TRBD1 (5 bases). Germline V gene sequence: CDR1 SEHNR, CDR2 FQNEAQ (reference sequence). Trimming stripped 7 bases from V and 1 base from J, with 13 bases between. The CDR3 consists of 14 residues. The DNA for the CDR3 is TGTGCCAGCACCTTTTTGGGGGTTAACTATGGCTACACCTTC. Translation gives CASTFLGVNYGYTF. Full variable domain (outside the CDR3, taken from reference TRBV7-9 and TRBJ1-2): DTGVSQNPRHKITKRGQNVTFRCDPISEHNRLYWYRQTLGQGPEFLTYFQNEAQLEKSRLLSDRFSAERPKGSFSTLEIQRTEQGDSAMYLCASTFLGVNYGYTFGSGTRLTVV.

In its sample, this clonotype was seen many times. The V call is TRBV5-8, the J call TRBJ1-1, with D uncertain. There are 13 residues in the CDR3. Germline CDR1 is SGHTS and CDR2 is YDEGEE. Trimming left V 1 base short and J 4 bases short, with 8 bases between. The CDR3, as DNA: TGTGCCAGCAGCTTGATCCCGGGCACTGAAGCTTTCTTT. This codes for CASSLIPGTEAFF. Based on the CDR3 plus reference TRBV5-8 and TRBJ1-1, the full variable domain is EAGVTQSPTHLIKTRGQQATLRCSPISGHTSVYWYQQALGLGLQFLLWYDEGEERNRGNFPPRFSGRQFPNYSSELNVNALELEDSALYLCASSLIPGTEAFFGQGTRLTVV.

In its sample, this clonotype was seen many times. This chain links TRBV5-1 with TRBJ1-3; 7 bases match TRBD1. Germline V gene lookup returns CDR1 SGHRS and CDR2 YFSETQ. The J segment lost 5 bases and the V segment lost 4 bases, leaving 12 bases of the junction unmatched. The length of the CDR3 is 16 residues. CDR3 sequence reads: CASSRGPGDSRNTIYF. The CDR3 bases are TGCGCCAGCAGCCGGGGTCCAGGGGACAGCCGAAACACCATATATTTT.

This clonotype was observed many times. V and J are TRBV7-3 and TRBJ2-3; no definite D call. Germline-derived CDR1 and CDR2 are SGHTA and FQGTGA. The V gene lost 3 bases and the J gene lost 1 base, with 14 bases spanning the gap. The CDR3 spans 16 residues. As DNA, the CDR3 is TGTGCCAGCAGCTTGGCCAGAGGATCTCGCACAGATACGCAGTATTTT. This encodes CASSLARGSRTDTQYF.

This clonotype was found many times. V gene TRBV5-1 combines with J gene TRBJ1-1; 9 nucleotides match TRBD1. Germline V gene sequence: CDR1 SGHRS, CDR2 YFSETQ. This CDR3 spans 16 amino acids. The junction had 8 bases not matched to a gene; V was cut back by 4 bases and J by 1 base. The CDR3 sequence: CASSPDRGFTNTEAFF. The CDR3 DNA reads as TGCGCCAGCAGCCCGGACAGGGGATTCACGAACACTGAAGCTTTCTTT. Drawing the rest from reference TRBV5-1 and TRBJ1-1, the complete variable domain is KAGVTQTPRYLIKTRGQQVTLSCSPISGHRSVSWYQQTPGQGLQFLFEYFSETQRNKGNFPGRFSGRQFSNSRSEMNVSTLELGDSALYLCASSPDRGFTNTEAFFGQGTRLTVV.

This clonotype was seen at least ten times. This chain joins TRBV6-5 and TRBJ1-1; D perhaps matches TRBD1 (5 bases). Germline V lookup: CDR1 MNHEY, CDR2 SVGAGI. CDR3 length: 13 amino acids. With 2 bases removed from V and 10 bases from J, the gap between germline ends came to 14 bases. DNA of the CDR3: TGTGCCAGCAGTTACCCCGGGGTTGGGGGAGCTTTCTTT. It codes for CASSYPGVGGAFF.

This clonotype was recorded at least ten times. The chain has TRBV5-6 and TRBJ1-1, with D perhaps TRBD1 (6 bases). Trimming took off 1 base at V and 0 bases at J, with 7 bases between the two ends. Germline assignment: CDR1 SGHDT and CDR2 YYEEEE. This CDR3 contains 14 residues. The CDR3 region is CASSLTGLNTEAFF. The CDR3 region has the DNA TGTGCCAGCAGCTTGACAGGGCTGAACACTGAAGCTTTCTTT.

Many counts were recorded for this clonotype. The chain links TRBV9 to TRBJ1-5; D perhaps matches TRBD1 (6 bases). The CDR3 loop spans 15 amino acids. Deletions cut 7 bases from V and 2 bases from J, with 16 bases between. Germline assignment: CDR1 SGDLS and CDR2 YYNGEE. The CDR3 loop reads CASGKGGVGNQPQHF. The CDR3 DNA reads TGTGCCAGCGGGAAAGGGGGGGTGGGCAATCAGCCCCAGCATTTT.

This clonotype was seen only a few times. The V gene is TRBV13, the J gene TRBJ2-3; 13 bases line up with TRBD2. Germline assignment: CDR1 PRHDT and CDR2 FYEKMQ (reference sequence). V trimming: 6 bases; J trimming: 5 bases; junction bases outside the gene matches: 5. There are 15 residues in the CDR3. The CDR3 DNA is TGTGCCAGCAGAATACTAGCGGGGGGGCAAGATACGCAGTATTTT. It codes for CASRILAGGQDTQYF.

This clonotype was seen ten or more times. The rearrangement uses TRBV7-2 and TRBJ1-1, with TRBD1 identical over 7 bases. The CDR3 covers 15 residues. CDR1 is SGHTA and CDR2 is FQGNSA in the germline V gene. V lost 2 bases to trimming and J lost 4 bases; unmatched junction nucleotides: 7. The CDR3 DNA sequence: TGTGCCAGCAGCTTAAGACAGGGCAGGATCACTGAAGCTTTCTTT. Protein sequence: CASSLRQGRITEAFF.

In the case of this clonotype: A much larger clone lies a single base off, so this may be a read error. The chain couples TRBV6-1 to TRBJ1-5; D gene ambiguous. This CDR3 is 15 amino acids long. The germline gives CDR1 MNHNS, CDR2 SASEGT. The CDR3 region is CASSERFYSKQPQHF. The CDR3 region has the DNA TGTGCCAGCAGTGAAAGGTTTTATAGCAAGCAGCCCCAGCATTTT.

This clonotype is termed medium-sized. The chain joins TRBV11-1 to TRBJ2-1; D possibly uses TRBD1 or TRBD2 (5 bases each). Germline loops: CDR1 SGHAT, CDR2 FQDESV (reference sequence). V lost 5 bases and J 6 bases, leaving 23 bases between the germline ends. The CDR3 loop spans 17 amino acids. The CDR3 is CASSLGPSGTDLNEQFF. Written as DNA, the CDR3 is TGTGCCAGCAGCCTTGGACCCTCCGGGACGGACCTCAATGAGCAGTTCTTC.

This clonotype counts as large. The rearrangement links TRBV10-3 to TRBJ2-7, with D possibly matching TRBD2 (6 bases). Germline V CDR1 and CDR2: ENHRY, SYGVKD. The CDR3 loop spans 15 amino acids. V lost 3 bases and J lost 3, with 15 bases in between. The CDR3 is CAISDPGLPNYEQYF. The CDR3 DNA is TGTGCCATCAGTGACCCGGGACTTCCTAACTACGAGCAGTACTTC.

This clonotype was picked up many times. CDR3 DNA sequence: TGTGCCAGCGCCAGGGGGCTCGAGGCCGATGGCTACACCTTC. It specifies CASARGLEADGYTF. The gene calls are TRBV11-2 and TRBJ1-2, with 8 bases identical to TRBD1. J lost 6 bases, V lost 8 bases, and 11 bases had no gene match. Germline CDR1 is SGHAT and CDR2 is FQNNGV. This CDR3 spans 14 amino acids.